This T cell receptor beta chain was profiled in a study of blood T cells in healthy people across ages (dated by TCRdb to between 2014 and 2016). In the study overall: In model experiments, template switching captured roughly one uniquely barcoded TCR beta cDNA molecule for every two T cells. Age-related changes in TCR beta repertoire diversity were measured in the study by deep sequencing normalized with unique cDNA molecular identifiers. The donors were split into four age groups: young (average 16 years), middle-aged (39), aged (approximately 59) and long-lived (about 74). To avoid experimental bias, donors of different ages were randomly spread across the sequencing lanes. The study analyzed two additional independent replicas of 1 million unique cDNA reads from the same blood draw for two donors, one aged 18 to 30 and one aged 80 or older. Points the paper makes about the study in general: Total diversity estimates from one million sequenced T cells were considered lower bounds and underestimates. Because the CMV infection status of the donors was unknown, age-related changes in expanded clonotypes may potentially have been confounded. Compared with the aged group, more naive CD4+ T cells, fewer expanded clones and increased TCR diversity were shown by the long-lived group, suggesting age selection. Observed TCR beta diversity per million T cells fell roughly linearly with age, and a significant reduction was already apparent by age around 40. Conclusive comparison of naive and antigen-experienced compartments was prevented by the profiling of bulk unsorted PBMCs. Observed TCR beta diversity correlated strongly with the percentage of naive T cells measured by flow cytometry.

Notes on this clonotype: This receptor's antigen is unknown. Base qualities are not at hand, and no much larger clone is one base apart.

Systemically healthy Caucasian individuals from Russia, approximately 39 in total and aged about 6 to 90 years, were included as donors. Each donor gave about 9.7 milliliters of peripheral blood, drawn into EDTA-treated Vacutainer tubes. PBMCs were isolated by Ficoll-Paque density-gradient centrifugation, with at least 7 million obtained per sample. Trizol reagent was used to extract total RNA from the PBMCs, yielding at least 6 micrograms per sample. For every donor, flow cytometry on a PBMC aliquot measured the percentage of naive CD45RAhigh/CD27high T cells. Library prep was done by 5' RACE. Sequencer: Illumina HiSeq 2500. A second 7 to 11 cycle PCR used a sample-barcoded 5' primer and a J-beta primer mix. A unique molecular identifier was introduced onto each TCR beta cDNA molecule by a template-switch 5' adaptor carrying 12 random nucleotides. Each sample yielded at least 3 million CDR3-containing paired-end reads. All of the RNA was converted into first-strand cDNA using the Mint cDNA synthesis kit, with a TRBC-specific oligonucleotide serving as the primer. Following uracil-DNA glycosylase treatment, a first 18-cycle PCR with universal primers M1SS and BC2_uni_R was performed on all cDNA. The source study handled its data this way. Normalization of each sample was performed by random selection of 1 million high-quality reads, each carrying a distinct molecular identifier. Reads with shared molecular identifiers were discarded instead of being binned into consensus sequences. MiTCR, with a Q25 quality threshold and the strictest error-elimination algorithm, was used for CDR3 identification, clonotype clustering and error correction. Lower-bound total TCR beta diversity was estimated with a nonparametric unseen species model using Euler transformation. The public reads were reprocessed in TCRdb via fastp at Q25 and MiXCR, keeping in-frame beta chains. Merged by CDR3 protein, the rows form single entries marked with the most common genes and DNA. Clone size and V and J calls follow TCRdb, not the original study. For this sample there are roughly 790,000 distinct CDR3 sequences; roughly 43% appear just once. 20% to 25% of the sample lies in the top ten.

The clonotype originates from a woman aged 60-70 years in good health. The specimen was blood.

The CDR3: CASYPPRTNTGELFF. The nucleotides are TGTGCCAGCTATCCCCCGCGAACCAACACCGGGGAGCTGTTTTTT. The sequence is built from TRBV28 and TRBJ2-2, with an unclear D gene assignment. From the cysteine up to the phenylalanine, the CDR3 has a length of 15 residues. Only CDR3 DNA remains: 45 bases, in frame from the first base. The germline V gene gives CDR1 as MDHEN and CDR2 as SYDVKM. V and J lose 8 bases and 2 bases, and a span of 15 bases separates them.